This TCR beta chain was sequenced for a study of cytomegalovirus exposure and HLA in healthy donors. Study-wide background: The same platform was used for the 110 or so validation repertoires as for the 650 to 700 first-cohort repertoires, as reported in a later analysis.

Measured with immunoSEQ multiplex PCR; TCRdb has only the in-frame clones, and not every one. The sample shows over 130,000 clones, 70% to 90% of them seen only once. Study results and limitations: Some TCR beta chains (roughly 150 of them) were listed as cytomegalovirus-associated. Many donors shared some public TCRs, even though most TCR sequences were rare.

About this clone: Its target is unknown.

This receptor was taken from a man between 18 and 35 years old in good health and CMV-seropositive. Sequences were obtained from PBMCs.

CDR3 protein: CATRDRINDYEQYF. Written as DNA, the CDR3 is TGTGCCACCAGGGACAGGATTAACGACTACGAGCAGTACTTC. The chain employs TRBV15 and TRBJ2-7; TRBD1 aligns across 7 bases. Germline V gives CDR1 LNHNV, CDR2 YYDKDF (reference sequence). This CDR3 region has 14 residues. The trim removed 6 bases at V and 3 bases at J, leaving 8 bases unmatched.